This T cell receptor beta chain was sequenced in a study of blood T cell repertoires in COVID-19. Germline V lookup: CDR1 GTSNPN, CDR2 SVGIG (reference sequence). The CDR3 covers 17 residues. V lost 2 bases to trimming and J lost 2 bases, with 19 bases between them. Sequencing was performed with immunoSEQ multiplex PCR; in TCRdb, only in-frame clones are kept and a portion is missing. Of 150,000 or so clones listed, about 86% are singletons. This receptor was obtained from an older woman with acute or convalescent COVID-19. V gene TRBV30 combines with J gene TRBJ2-1, with D perhaps matching TRBD1 (5 bases). Sequenced material: peripheral blood. The CDR3 nucleotides are TGTGCCTGGAGTCATCCGCTCACAGGTTATACCTACAATGAGCAGTTCTTC. It yields the protein CAWSHPLTGYTYNEQFF.